The clone carrying this T cell receptor (beta chain) was found a few times. Clones were read by immunoSEQ multiplex PCR, and TCRdb kept only the in-frame ones, dropping some. The sample contains some 170,000 clones, more than 80% of which appear only once. This sample is part of a study of T cell responses to AZD1222 COVID-19 vaccine. Per germline, CDR1 SEHNR and CDR2 FQNEAQ (reference sequence). Trimming left V 2 bases short and J 7 bases short, with 9 bases between. CDR3 length: 12 residues. Sequences were derived from peripheral blood, sampled 28 days after the second dose of the MenACWY control vaccine. This TCR derives from an adult who received the MenACWY meningococcal vaccine as a control. The genes are TRBV7-9 and TRBJ2-7; D unclear. This CDR3 reads CASSLTLMEQYF. CDR3 in DNA: TGTGCCAGCAGCTTAACGTTGATGGAGCAGTACTTC.